This TCR beta chain was recorded in a study of OX40 agonist ivuxolimab in advanced cancers. The CDR3 has 14 amino acids. The trim removed 5 bases at V and 4 bases at J, leaving 5 bases unmatched. CDR1 MNHEY and CDR2 SMNVEV come from the germline V gene (reference sequence). The repertoire was sequenced with immunoSEQ multiplex PCR; TCRdb's copy has only in-frame clones and lacks some. The table has some 64,000 clones, roughly 91% seen once. Sampled blood was obtained at baseline, cycle 4 day 1, and cycle 7 day 1. This clone ranks as medium-sized. The sample contains more than one DNA sequence encoding this CDR3.

This chain links TRBV27 with TRBJ1-5; TRBD1 matches 7 bases. The TCR originated in an adult with an advanced solid tumor such as melanoma, head and neck, liver or kidney cancer. The sequences come from CD4+ or CD8+ T cells sorted from blood, collected in a trial of the OX40 agonist ivuxolimab. CDR3 in amino acids: CASSLGQLNQPQHF. The CDR3 DNA reads as TGTGCCAGCAGTCTGGGACAGCTAAATCAGCCCCAGCATTTT.